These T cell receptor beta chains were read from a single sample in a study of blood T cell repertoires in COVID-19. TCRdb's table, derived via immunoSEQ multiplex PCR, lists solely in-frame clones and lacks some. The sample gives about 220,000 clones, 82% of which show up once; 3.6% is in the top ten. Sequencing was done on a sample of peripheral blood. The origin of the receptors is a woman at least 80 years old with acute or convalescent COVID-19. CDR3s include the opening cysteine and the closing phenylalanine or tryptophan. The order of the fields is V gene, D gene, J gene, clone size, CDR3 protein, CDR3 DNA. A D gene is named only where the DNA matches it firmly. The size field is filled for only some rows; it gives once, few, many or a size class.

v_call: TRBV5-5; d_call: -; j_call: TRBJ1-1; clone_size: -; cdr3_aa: CASSLLAGNTEAFF; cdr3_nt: TGTGCCAGCAGCTTGCTAGCAGGGAACACTGAAGCTTTCTTT
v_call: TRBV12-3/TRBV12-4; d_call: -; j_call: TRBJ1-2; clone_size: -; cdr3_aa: CASTTYTF; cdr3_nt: TGTGCCAGCACTACTTACACCTTC
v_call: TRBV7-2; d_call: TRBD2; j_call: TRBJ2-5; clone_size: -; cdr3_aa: CASSFPGEGETQYF; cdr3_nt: TGTGCCAGCAGCTTTCCTGGGGAGGGGGAGACCCAGTACTTC
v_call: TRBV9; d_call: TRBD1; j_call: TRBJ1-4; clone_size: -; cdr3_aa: CASRTEQGELFF; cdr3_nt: TGTGCCAGCAGAACGGAACAGGGGGAACTGTTTTTT
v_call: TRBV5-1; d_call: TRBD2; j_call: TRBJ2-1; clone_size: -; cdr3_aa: CASSAGTSGDTSYNEQFF; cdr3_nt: TGCGCCAGCAGCGCCGGGACTAGCGGGGATACTTCCTACAATGAGCAGTTCTTC
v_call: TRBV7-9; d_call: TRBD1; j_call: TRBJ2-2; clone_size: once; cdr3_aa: CASSLPTGGVSTGELFF; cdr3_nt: TGTGCCAGCAGCTTACCTACAGGGGGCGTTAGCACCGGGGAGCTGTTTTTT
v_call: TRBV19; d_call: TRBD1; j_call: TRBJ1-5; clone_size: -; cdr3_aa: CASSPGQGAAQHF; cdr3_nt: TGTGCCAGTAGTCCCGGACAGGGGGCCGCCCAGCATTTT
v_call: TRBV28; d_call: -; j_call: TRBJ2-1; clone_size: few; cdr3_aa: CASSKPGYAGAMYNEQFF; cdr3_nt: TGTGCCAGCAGTAAACCCGGGTACGCGGGGGCTATGTACAATGAGCAGTTCTTC
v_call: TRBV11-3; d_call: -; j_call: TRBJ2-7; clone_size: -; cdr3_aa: CASSPSVGGGRYEQYF; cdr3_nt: TGTGCCAGCAGCCCCTCTGTTGGGGGGGGCCGGTACGAGCAGTACTTC
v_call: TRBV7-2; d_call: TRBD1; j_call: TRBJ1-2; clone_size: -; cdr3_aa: CASSLEFRQGAGGYTF; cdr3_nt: TGTGCCAGCAGCTTAGAATTCAGACAGGGGGCGGGAGGCTACACCTTC
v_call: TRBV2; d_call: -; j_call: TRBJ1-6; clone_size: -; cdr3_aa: CASSEMRNSPLHF; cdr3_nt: TGTGCCAGCAGTGAAATGAGGAATTCACCCCTCCACTTT
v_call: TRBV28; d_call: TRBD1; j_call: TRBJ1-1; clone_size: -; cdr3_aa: CASRQGSVNTEAFF; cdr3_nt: TGTGCCAGCAGACAGGGGTCGGTGAACACTGAAGCTTTCTTT
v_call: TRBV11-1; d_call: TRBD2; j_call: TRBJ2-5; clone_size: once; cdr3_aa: CASSSLAGNQETQYF; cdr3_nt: TGTGCCAGCAGCTCCTTAGCGGGGAATCAAGAGACCCAGTACTTC
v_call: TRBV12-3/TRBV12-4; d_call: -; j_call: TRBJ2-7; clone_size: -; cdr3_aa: CASTVSGGYEQYF; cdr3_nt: TGTGCCAGCACCGTTTCAGGGGGGTACGAGCAGTACTTC
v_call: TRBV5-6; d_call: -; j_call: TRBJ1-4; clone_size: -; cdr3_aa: CASSLYNNEKLFF; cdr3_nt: TGTGCCAGCAGCTTGTATAATAATGAAAAACTGTTTTTT
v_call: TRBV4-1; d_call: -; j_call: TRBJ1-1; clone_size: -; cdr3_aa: CASSQDPQGEAFF; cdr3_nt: TGCGCCAGCAGCCAAGATCCGCAGGGCGAAGCTTTCTTT
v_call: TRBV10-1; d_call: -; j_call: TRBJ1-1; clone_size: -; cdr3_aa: CASSELGRLEAFF; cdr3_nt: TGCGCCAGCAGTGAGCTAGGCAGACTAGAAGCTTTCTTT
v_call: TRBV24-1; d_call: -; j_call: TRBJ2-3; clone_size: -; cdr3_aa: CATSDRAEGTDTQYF; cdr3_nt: TGTGCCACCAGTGATCGGGCGGAGGGTACAGATACGCAGTATTTT
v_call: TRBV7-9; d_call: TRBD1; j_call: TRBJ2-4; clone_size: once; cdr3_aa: CASSFALDRVPNIQYF; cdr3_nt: TGTGCCAGCAGCTTCGCTTTAGACAGGGTCCCCAACATTCAGTACTTC
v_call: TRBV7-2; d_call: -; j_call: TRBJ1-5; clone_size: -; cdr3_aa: CASSLGDNQPQHF; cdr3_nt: TGTGCCAGCAGCTTAGGCGACAATCAGCCCCAGCATTTT
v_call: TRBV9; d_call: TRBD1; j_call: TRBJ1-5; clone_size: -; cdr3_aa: CASSGGQGVQPQHF; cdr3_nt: TGTGCCAGCAGCGGGGGCCAGGGGGTACAGCCCCAGCATTTT
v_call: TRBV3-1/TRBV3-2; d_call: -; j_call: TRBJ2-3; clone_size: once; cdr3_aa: CASSQNTGEGTDTQYF; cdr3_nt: TGTGCCAGCAGCCAAAATACGGGGGAAGGGACAGATACGCAGTATTTT
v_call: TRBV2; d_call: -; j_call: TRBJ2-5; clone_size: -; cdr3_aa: CATSWAGSQETQYF; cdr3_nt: TGTGCCACCTCCTGGGCAGGGTCTCAAGAGACCCAGTACTTC
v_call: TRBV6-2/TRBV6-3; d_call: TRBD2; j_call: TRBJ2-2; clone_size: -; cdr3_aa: CASSRSGGRTGELFF; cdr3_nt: TGTGCCAGCAGCCGGAGCGGGGGTAGGACCGGGGAGCTGTTTTTT
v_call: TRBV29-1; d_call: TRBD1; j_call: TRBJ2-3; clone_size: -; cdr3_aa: CSVEDYWTGKEDTQYF; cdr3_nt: TGCAGCGTTGAAGATTATTGGACAGGGAAAGAAGATACGCAGTATTTT
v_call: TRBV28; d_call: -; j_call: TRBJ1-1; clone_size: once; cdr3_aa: CASGVWGEGRRTEAFF; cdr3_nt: TGTGCCAGCGGAGTTTGGGGGGAGGGGAGGAGGACTGAAGCTTTCTTT
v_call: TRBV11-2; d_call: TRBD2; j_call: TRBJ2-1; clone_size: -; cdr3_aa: CASSLLSGGYNEQFF; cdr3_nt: TGTGCCAGCAGCTTACTGAGCGGGGGTTACAATGAGCAGTTCTTC
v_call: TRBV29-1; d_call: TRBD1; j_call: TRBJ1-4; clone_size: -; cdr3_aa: CSVQQGASEKLFF; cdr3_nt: TGCAGCGTCCAACAGGGGGCAAGTGAAAAACTGTTTTTT
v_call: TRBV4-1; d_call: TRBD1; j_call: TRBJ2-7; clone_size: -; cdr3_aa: CASSERQGMGYEQYF; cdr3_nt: TGCGCCAGCAGCGAAAGACAGGGGATGGGCTACGAGCAGTACTTC
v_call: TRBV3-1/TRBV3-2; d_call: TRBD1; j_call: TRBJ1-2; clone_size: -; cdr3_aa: CASSQASQGPYGYTF; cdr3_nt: TGTGCCAGCAGCCAAGCCTCACAGGGGCCCTATGGCTACACCTTC